This TCR beta chain was sequenced in a study of blood T cell repertoires in COVID-19. Using immunoSEQ multiplex PCR, the repertoire was profiled, and TCRdb retains in-frame clones only, with some absent. The sample records fewer than 400,000 clones, more than 85% being singletons. This study enrolled people aged roughly 18 to 89 from approximately 25 US geographic areas. Participant reports of clinical history set cohort assignment. Resolution of symptoms, clearance, or two negative PCRs was present in recovered Cohort 3 donors. This clonotype was sampled from a woman aged 25-40 years who had recovered from COVID-19. What was sequenced was PBMCs or T cells enriched from blood (not recorded which).

CDR3 sequence (DNA): TGTGCCAGCAGCTCCCACCACTTAGATAGCGGGGGCGCAAATACGCAGTATTTT. It is translated as CASSSHHLDSGGANTQYF. The gene calls are TRBV7-8 and TRBJ2-3, with 9 nucleotides matching TRBD2. Per the germline V gene, CDR1 is SGHVS and CDR2 is FQNEAQ. The CDR3 totals 18 residues. V shed 4 bases, J shed 7 bases, and the junction held 18 bases outside the gene matches.